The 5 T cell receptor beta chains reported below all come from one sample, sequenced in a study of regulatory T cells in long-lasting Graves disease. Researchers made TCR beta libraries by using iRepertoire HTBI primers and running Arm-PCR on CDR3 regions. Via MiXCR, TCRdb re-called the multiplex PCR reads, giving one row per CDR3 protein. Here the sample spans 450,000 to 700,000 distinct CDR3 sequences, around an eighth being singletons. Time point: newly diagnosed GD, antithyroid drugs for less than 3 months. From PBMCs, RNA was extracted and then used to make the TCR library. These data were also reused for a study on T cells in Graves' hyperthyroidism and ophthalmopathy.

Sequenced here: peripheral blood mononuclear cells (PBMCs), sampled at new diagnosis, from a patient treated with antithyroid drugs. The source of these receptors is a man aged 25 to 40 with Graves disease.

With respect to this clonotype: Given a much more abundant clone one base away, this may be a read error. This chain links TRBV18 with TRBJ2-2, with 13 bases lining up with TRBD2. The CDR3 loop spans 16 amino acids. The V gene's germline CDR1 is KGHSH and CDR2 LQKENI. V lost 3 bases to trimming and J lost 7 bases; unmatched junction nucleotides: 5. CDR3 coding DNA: TGTGCCAGCTCACCTGGACTAGCGGGAGAGGACGGGGAGCTGTTTTTT. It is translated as CASSPGLAGEDGELFF.

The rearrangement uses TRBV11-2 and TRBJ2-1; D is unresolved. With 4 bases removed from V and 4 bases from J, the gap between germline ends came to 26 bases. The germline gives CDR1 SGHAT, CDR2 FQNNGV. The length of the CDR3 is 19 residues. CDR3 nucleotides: TGTGCCAGCAGCTACAACCCCTCCCTGGACGGAGAAGGGTACAATGAGCAGTTCTTC. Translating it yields CASSYNPSLDGEGYNEQFF.

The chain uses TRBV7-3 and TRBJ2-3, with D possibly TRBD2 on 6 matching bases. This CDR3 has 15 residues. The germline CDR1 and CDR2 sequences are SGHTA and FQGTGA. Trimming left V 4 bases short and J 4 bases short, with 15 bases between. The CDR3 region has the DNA TGTGCCAGCAGCTCCGGAGGGCCCCTCGCAGATACGCAGTATTTT. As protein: CASSSGGPLADTQYF.

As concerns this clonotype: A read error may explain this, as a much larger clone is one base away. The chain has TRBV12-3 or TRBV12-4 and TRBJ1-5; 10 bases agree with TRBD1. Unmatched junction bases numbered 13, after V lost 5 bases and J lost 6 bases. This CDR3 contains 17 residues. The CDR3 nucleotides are TGTGCCAGCAGTGTAATCTGGGACAGGGGAGGAGGTCAGCCCCAGCATTTT. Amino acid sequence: CASSVIWDRGGGQPQHF.

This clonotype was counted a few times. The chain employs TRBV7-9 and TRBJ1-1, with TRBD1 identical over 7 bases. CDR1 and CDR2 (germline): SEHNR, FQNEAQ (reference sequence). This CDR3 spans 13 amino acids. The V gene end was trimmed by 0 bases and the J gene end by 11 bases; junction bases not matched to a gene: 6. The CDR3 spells CASSLARSGGAFF. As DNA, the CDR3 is TGTGCCAGCAGCTTAGCGCGGTCAGGGGGGGCTTTCTTT.